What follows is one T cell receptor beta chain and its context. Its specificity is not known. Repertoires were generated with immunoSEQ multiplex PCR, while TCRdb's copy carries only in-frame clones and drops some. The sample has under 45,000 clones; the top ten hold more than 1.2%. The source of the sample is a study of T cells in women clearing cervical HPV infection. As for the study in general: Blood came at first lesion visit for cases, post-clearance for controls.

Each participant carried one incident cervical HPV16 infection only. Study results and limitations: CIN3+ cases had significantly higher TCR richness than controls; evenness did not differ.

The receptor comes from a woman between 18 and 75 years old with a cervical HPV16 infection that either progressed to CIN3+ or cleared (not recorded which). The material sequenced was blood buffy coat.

The CDR3 DNA, read in part, is TGTGCCAGTAGATTCCGGGACATTGGCGTTTCACCC. It encodes CASRFRDIGVSP. The full-length CDR3 reads as CASRFRDIGVSPLHF. V is TRBV19 and J is TRBJ1-6, with D perhaps TRBD1 (6 bases). The sequence runs out 3 residues before the end of the CDR3; the remainder is reconstructed from the germline J gene. The CDR3 runs to 15 residues. Looked up from germline, CDR1 is LNHDA and CDR2 is SQIVND (reference sequence). Deletions cut 6 bases from V and 9 bases from J, with 18 bases between.